These T cell receptor beta chains were read from a single sample in a study of T cells in Graves' hyperthyroidism and ophthalmopathy. Each CDR3 protein is one row after TCRdb ran MiXCR on the multiplex PCR reads. Of some 620,000 distinct CDR3 sequences listed, around 15% are singletons. The sequencing input was blood. The origin of the receptors is a woman in her 30s with Graves' hyperthyroidism. Each CDR3 is given with its conserved first and last residue. D genes are given only for firm matches. Not all rows give a size; the values are once, few, many and, for expanded clones, a class.

size: -
J: TRBJ2-3
D: -
V: TRBV27
CDR3: CACSCAGTTDTQYF
DNA: TGTGCCTGCAGTTGTGCAGGGACGACAGATACGCAGTATTTT

size: many
J: TRBJ2-7
D: -
V: TRBV28
CDR3: CASWSPREFYEQYF
DNA: TGTGCCAGCTGGTCGCCCAGGGAATTCTACGAGCAGTACTTC

size: few
J: TRBJ2-7
D: -
V: TRBV29-1
CDR3: CSVVGITYEQYF
DNA: TGCAGCGTTGTGGGTATCACCTACGAGCAGTACTTC

size: few
J: TRBJ2-3
D: TRBD1
V: TRBV5-1
CDR3: CASSLTGTGGYSDTQYF
DNA: TGCGCCAGCAGCTTAACCGGGACAGGGGGCTATTCAGATACGCAGTATTTT

size: many
J: TRBJ1-3
D: -
V: TRBV2
CDR3: CASSQQGSGNTIYF
DNA: TGTGCCAGCAGTCAACAGGGATCTGGAAACACCATATATTTT

size: many
J: TRBJ1-2
D: -
V: TRBV28
CDR3: CASSFSLLDNSAYGYTF
DNA: TGTGCCAGCAGTTTCTCGCTACTCGACAATTCCGCCTATGGCTACACCTTC

size: few
J: TRBJ2-1
D: TRBD1
V: TRBV6-6
CDR3: CASSYGTEINEQFF
DNA: TGTGCCAGCAGTTACGGGACAGAGATTAATGAGCAGTTCTTC

size: -
J: TRBJ1-2
D: -
V: TRBV4-2
CDR3: CASSQKQGSGGYTF
DNA: TGTGCCAGCAGCCAAAAACAGGGCTCTGGCGGCTACACCTTC

size: -
J: TRBJ2-7
D: -
V: TRBV9
CDR3: CASSGFGRSSNEQYF
DNA: TGTGCCAGCAGCGGTTTCGGACGGTCTTCCAACGAGCAGTACTTC

size: few
J: TRBJ2-2
D: TRBD2
V: TRBV19
CDR3: CASLPLAGVFGELFF
DNA: TGTGCCAGCCTCCCTCTAGCGGGAGTTTTCGGGGAGCTGTTTTTT

size: -
J: TRBJ2-1
D: TRBD2
V: TRBV5-5
CDR3: CASSQGLAEPAEQFF
DNA: TGTGCCAGCAGCCAGGGACTAGCGGAGCCGGCAGAGCAGTTCTTC

size: -
J: TRBJ1-5
D: TRBD1
V: TRBV7-3
CDR3: CASSGTGGVNQPQHF
DNA: TGTGCCAGCAGCGGAACAGGGGGAGTCAATCAGCCCCAGCATTTT

size: once
J: TRBJ1-2
D: -
V: TRBV20-1
CDR3: CSARGGFEGGYTF
DNA: TGCAGTGCTAGAGGGGGCTTTGAGGGGGGCTACACCTTC

size: many
J: TRBJ1-1
D: -
V: TRBV30
CDR3: CAWSASTREAFF
DNA: TGTGCCTGGAGTGCCTCGACTCGTGAAGCTTTCTTT

size: few
J: TRBJ2-7
D: -
V: TRBV6-5
CDR3: CASSYDRDTLYEQYF
DNA: TGTGCCAGCAGTTATGACCGGGACACCCTCTACGAGCAGTACTTC

size: many
J: TRBJ2-2
D: TRBD2
V: TRBV28
CDR3: CASTDLRLAGGVYTGELFF
DNA: TGTGCCAGCACCGATTTAAGACTAGCGGGAGGTGTGTACACCGGGGAGCTGTTTTTT

size: -
J: TRBJ2-5
D: -
V: TRBV5-6
CDR3: CASSLEVAASKETQYF
DNA: TGTGCCAGCAGCTTGGAGGTAGCGGCCTCAAAAGAGACCCAGTACTTC

size: -
J: TRBJ2-1
D: -
V: TRBV6-2/TRBV6-3
CDR3: CATRQDSSYNEQFF
DNA: TGTGCCACCCGCCAGGACAGCTCCTACAATGAGCAGTTCTTC

size: many
J: TRBJ2-1
D: -
V: TRBV6-2/TRBV6-3
CDR3: CASTFRLGSYNEQFF
DNA: TGTGCCAGCACTTTTCGGCTGGGGTCCTACAATGAGCAGTTCTTC

size: -
J: TRBJ2-3
D: TRBD2
V: TRBV7-3
CDR3: CASSLTSGSGTDTQYF
DNA: TGTGCCAGCAGCTTAACTAGCGGGAGTGGCACAGATACGCAGTATTTT

size: -
J: TRBJ2-1
D: -
V: TRBV6-5
CDR3: CASSYSNVPGPWFF
DNA: TGTGCCAGCAGTTACTCGAATGTCCCGGGACCGTGGTTCTTC

size: few
J: TRBJ2-5
D: -
V: TRBV13
CDR3: CASSSPRDRLQETQYF
DNA: TGTGCCAGCAGCTCCCCCCGGGACCGACTCCAAGAGACCCAGTACTTC